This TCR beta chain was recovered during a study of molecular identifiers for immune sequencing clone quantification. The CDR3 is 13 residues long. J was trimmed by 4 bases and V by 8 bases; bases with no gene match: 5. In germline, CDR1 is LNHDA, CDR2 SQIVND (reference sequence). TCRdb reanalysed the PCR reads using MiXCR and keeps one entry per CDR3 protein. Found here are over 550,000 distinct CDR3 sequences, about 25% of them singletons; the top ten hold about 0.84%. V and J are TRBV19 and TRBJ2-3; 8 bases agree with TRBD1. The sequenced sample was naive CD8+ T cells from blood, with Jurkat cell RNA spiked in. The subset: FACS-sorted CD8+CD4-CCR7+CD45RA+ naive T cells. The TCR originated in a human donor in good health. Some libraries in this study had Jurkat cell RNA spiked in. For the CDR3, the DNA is TGTGCCAGTGATCAGGGGGCGGCAGATACGCAGTATTTT. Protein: CASDQGAADTQYF.